The 30 T cell receptor beta chains reported below all come from one sample, sequenced in a study of cytomegalovirus exposure and HLA in healthy donors. PCR amplification relied on 60 Vbeta primers (plus 13 Jbeta primers). Sequencing used immunoSEQ multiplex PCR; TCRdb keeps in-frame clones, though not all of them. Among 55,000 to 65,000 clones listed, 65% to 80% were seen once. Sequencing was performed on PBMCs. The receptors come from a woman aged 25-40 years in good health and CMV-seronegative.

The genes are TRBV15 and TRBJ1-1; no firm D call. Germline-derived CDR1 and CDR2 are LNHNV and YYDKDF (reference sequence). Trimming cost V 0 bases and J 8 bases, with 16 bases left between them. The CDR3 covers 15 residues. The CDR3 sequence is CATSRDEVQPEEAFF. CDR3 DNA sequence: TGTGCCACCAGCAGAGATGAGGTTCAGCCGGAGGAAGCTTTCTTT.

This rearrangement joins TRBV7-2 to TRBJ2-3; the D gene is possibly TRBD1 (5 bases). This CDR3 comprises 16 residues. Germline V gives CDR1 SGHTA, CDR2 FQGNSA. V was shortened by 7 bases and J by 0 bases, with 17 bases between the two germline ends. For the CDR3, the DNA is TGTGCCAGCACCCCTCAGGGAAGGGGAAGCACAGATACGCAGTATTTT. It is translated as CASTPQGRGSTDTQYF.

This clone has just one count. V usage is TRBV5-6 and J usage is TRBJ2-7, with unresolved D. Germline CDR1 is SGHDT and CDR2 is YYEEEE. Trimming took 0 bases from V and 3 from J, leaving 10 bases between them. The CDR3 is 14 residues long. CDR3 nucleotides: TGTGCCAGCAGCTTGGCGACGTATGACTACGAGCAGTACGTC. Its protein is CASSLATYDYEQYV.

This clone has only a few counts. The chain links TRBV7-9 to TRBJ2-5, with 8 nucleotides matching TRBD1. Germline V gene lookup returns CDR1 SEHNR and CDR2 FQNEAQ (reference sequence). J lost 5 bases, V lost 8 bases, and 7 bases had no gene match. The CDR3 consists of 13 residues. CDR3 in DNA: TGTGCCAGCGAATACAGGGGGTTGGAGACCCAGTACTTC. This gives the protein CASEYRGLETQYF.

The genes are TRBV6-1 and TRBJ1-5; 8 bases are shared with TRBD1. Germline CDR1 MNHNS, CDR2 SASEGT. Trimming took 2 bases from V and 7 from J; bases not matched to a gene: 10. The CDR3 is 16 residues long. CDR3 nucleotides: TGTGCCAGCAGTGAATCGGGCAGGGGGCTTCGGCAGCCCCAGCATTTT. It specifies CASSESGRGLRQPQHF.

The V call is TRBV29-1, the J call TRBJ2-2; D is unclear. The CDR3 sequence is 12 residues long. Germline CDR1 is SQVTM and CDR2 is ANQGSEA. Trimming removed 7 bases at V and 6 bases at J, with 12 bases between. The CDR3, as DNA: TGCAGCGGTCGGTCAGAGGCCGGGGAGCTGTTTTTT. Translated, it gives CSGRSEAGELFF.

V is TRBV30 and J is TRBJ2-1, with D maybe TRBD2 (6 bases). Trimming took 0 bases from V and 0 from J, leaving 6 bases between them. The CDR3 contains 14 residues. Germline V gene lookup returns CDR1 GTSNPN and CDR2 SVGIG (reference sequence). The CDR3 DNA reads as TGTGCCTGGAGTGTCGGGAGCTCCTACAATGAGCAGTTCTTC. It encodes CAWSVGSSYNEQFF.

The rearrangement links TRBV4-3 to TRBJ2-1, with 8 positions matching TRBD2. Germline values: CDR1 LGHNA, CDR2 YSLEER. CDR3 length equals 17 residues. Trimming at V came to 0 bases and at J to 2 bases, leaving 6 bases not matched to a gene. CDR3 sequence (DNA): TGCGCCAGCAGCCAAGAGTGGCCAGCGGGGGCCTACAATGAGCAGTTCTTC. It specifies CASSQEWPAGAYNEQFF.

V and J are TRBV4-3 and TRBJ1-5, with D perhaps TRBD2 (5 bases). TRBJ2-3 matches the DNA end more closely, so the J call is doubtful. From germline, CDR1 is LGHNA and CDR2 YSLEER. The CDR3 contains 16 residues. The DNA for the CDR3 is TGCGCCAGCAGCCAAGATTTCGAGGCGGGCAATCAGCCCCAGTATTTT. Translation gives CASSQDFEAGNQPQYF.

The rearrangement links TRBV19 to TRBJ2-5; weak D call: TRBD2 (6 bases). Germline V gene data show CDR1 as LNHDA and CDR2 as SQIVND (reference sequence). V lost 5 bases and J 4 bases, leaving 17 bases between the germline ends. The CDR3 length is 15 residues. The CDR3 spells CASSFRTGDLETQYF. The DNA for the CDR3 is TGTGCCAGTAGTTTTCGTACGGGAGATCTAGAGACCCAGTACTTC.

This sequence joins TRBV19 and TRBJ1-2; D remains unclear. Germline CDR1 LNHDA, CDR2 SQIVND (reference sequence). Between the trimmed V and J ends, which lost 0 bases and 3 bases, there was a span of 8 bases. This CDR3 contains 14 residues. This CDR3 is CASSIEAADYGYTF. Here the CDR3 DNA reads TGTGCCAGTAGTATAGAGGCAGCGGACTATGGCTACACCTTC. Filled out from reference TRBV19 and TRBJ1-2, the complete variable domain reads DGGITQSPKYLFRKEGQNVTLSCEQNLNHDAMYWYRQDPGQGLRLIYYSQIVNDFQKGDIAEGYSVSREKKESFPLTVTSAQKNPTAFYLCASSIEAADYGYTFGSGTRLTVV.

This chain links TRBV13 with TRBJ1-2, with TRBD1 matching over 9 bases. V was clipped by 5 bases and J by 5 bases; unmatched bases: 9. The V gene's germline CDR1 is PRHDT and CDR2 FYEKMQ (reference sequence). The CDR3 contains 15 residues. CDR3 protein: CASSSGDRAGYGYTF. Here the CDR3 DNA reads TGTGCCAGCAGCAGTGGGGACAGGGCTGGGTATGGCTACACCTTC. Filled out from reference TRBV13 and TRBJ1-2, the complete variable domain reads AAGVIQSPRHLIKEKRETATLKCYPIPRHDTVYWYQQGPGQDPQFLISFYEKMQSDKGSIPDRFSAQQFSDYHSELNMSSLELGDSALYFCASSSGDRAGYGYTFGSGTRLTVV.

The V call is TRBV7-9, the J call TRBJ2-3; D not certain. V was pared by 0 bases and J by 8 bases, with 12 bases between. This CDR3 contains 14 residues. The germline V gene has CDR1 SEHNR and CDR2 FQNEAQ (reference sequence). The CDR3 bases are TGTGCCAGCAGCTTAGCATCCACGCCCGGTACGCAGTATTTT. It specifies CASSLASTPGTQYF.

This chain joins TRBV2 and TRBJ2-7; the match to TRBD1 covers 10 bases. After removal of 2 bases from V and 6 bases from J, the junction contained 7 bases not matched to a gene. The CDR3 contains 15 residues. Per the germline V gene, CDR1 is SNHLY and CDR2 is FYNNEI. CDR3 sequence (DNA): TGTGCCAGCAGTGAATGGGGACAGGGGAGTTTCGAGCAGTACGTC. It encodes CASSEWGQGSFEQYV.

This clone was detected only once. The chain is built from TRBV7-9 and TRBJ1-5; 8 bases are shared with TRBD1. V dropped 2 bases and J dropped 3; count of bases not matched to a gene: 9. The CDR3 loop spans 17 amino acids. Germline V gene lookup returns CDR1 SEHNR and CDR2 FQNEAQ (reference sequence). The CDR3, as DNA: TGTGCCAGCAGCTTACACAGTCAGGGGGCGAACAATCAGCCCCAGCATTTT. It codes for CASSLHSQGANNQPQHF.

The chain couples TRBV5-4 to TRBJ1-3; 7 bases align to TRBD1. V lost 2 bases, J lost 4 bases, and 3 bases stayed unmatched. This CDR3 region has 14 residues. CDR1 and CDR2 (germline): SGHNT, YYREEE (reference sequence). In DNA form, the CDR3 reads TGTGCCAGCAGCTTCCAGGGGGGCGGAAACACCATATATTTT. The encoded protein is CASSFQGGGNTIYF.

The chain is built from TRBV29-1 and TRBJ1-2, with D perhaps TRBD1 (5 bases). CDR1 and CDR2 (germline): SQVTM, ANQGSEA. The CDR3 has 14 residues. V lost 6 bases and J lost 7, with 21 bases in between. The CDR3 spells CSVPLEGRAVGYTF. CDR3 in DNA: TGCAGCGTCCCCCTGGAGGGCAGGGCTGTTGGCTACACCTTC.

This rearrangement joins TRBV7-9 to TRBJ2-5; TRBD1 matches 7 bases. Germline assignment: CDR1 SEHNR and CDR2 FQNEAQ (reference sequence). CDR3 length: 14 residues. V shed 3 bases, J shed 4 bases, and the junction held 5 bases outside the gene matches. For the CDR3, the DNA is TGTGCCAGCAGCTTTGTTTACAGGGGAGAGACCCAGTACTTC. It translates to CASSFVYRGETQYF.

CDR3 loop: CASSPRTGDGYTF. The CDR3 DNA follows: TGTGCCAGCTCACCACGGACGGGGGATGGCTACACCTTC. V is TRBV18 and J is TRBJ1-2; D may be TRBD1 (5 bases). The CDR3 runs to 13 residues. Trimming pared 1 base from V and 6 bases from J, leaving 9 bases between. Germline CDR1 reads KGHSH; CDR2 reads LQKENI.

The gene calls are TRBV4-1 and TRBJ1-4; 7 nucleotides agree with TRBD1. The CDR3 consists of 17 residues. Germline V gene lookup returns CDR1 MGHRA and CDR2 YSYEKL. Trimming at V came to 5 bases and at J to 4 bases, leaving 13 bases not matched to a gene. The CDR3: CASSSALGQEFNEKLFF. CDR3 sequence (DNA): TGCGCCAGCAGCTCAGCTCTCGGACAGGAGTTTAATGAAAAACTGTTTTTT.

The chain is built from TRBV7-9 and TRBJ2-5; a weak D match, TRBD1 (5 bases). With the DNA end fitting TRBJ2-7 better, the J assignment may be wrong. This CDR3 comprises 14 residues. Per the germline V gene, CDR1 is SEHNR and CDR2 is FQNEAQ (reference sequence). CDR3 residues: CASSLAGADREQYF. The CDR3 region has the DNA TGTGCCAGCAGCTTAGCAGGGGCTGATCGCGAGCAGTACTTC.

The rearrangement joins TRBV30 to TRBJ2-1; D uncertain. This CDR3 contains 13 residues. Germline CDR1 and CDR2: GTSNPN and SVGIG (reference sequence). The V end lost 1 base, the J end lost 2 bases, and 6 bases lay between the germline ends. CDR3: CAWSGSTYNEQFF. CDR3 nucleotide sequence: TGTGCCTGGAGTGGCAGTACCTACAATGAGCAGTTCTTC.

The J gene is TRBJ1-2, the V gene TRBV5-4, with D uncertain. Trimming left V 5 bases short and J 6 bases short, with 17 bases between. This CDR3 region has 14 residues. The V gene's germline CDR1 is SGHNT and CDR2 YYREEE (reference sequence). DNA for the CDR3: TGTGCCAGCAGTCTGGATGCAGGCCGGAATGGCTACACCTTC. Residues: CASSLDAGRNGYTF.

This chain uses TRBV7-3 with TRBJ1-2; 7 nucleotides match TRBD1. This CDR3 has 15 amino acids. Germline-derived CDR1 and CDR2 are SGHTA and FQGTGA. J was trimmed by 1 base and V by 5 bases; bases with no gene match: 7. CDR3 nucleotides: TGTGCCAGCAGCGGCGGGACAGCAGATAACTATGGCTACACCTTC. Amino acids: CASSGGTADNYGYTF.

The chain employs TRBV6-5 and TRBJ1-1; D is unresolved. The germline V and J ends were trimmed by 3 bases and 11 bases, with 16 bases remaining between them. The germline gives CDR1 MNHEY, CDR2 SVGAGI. The CDR3 spans 13 residues. The CDR3 nucleotides read TGTGCCAGCAGTTATTCCCTCCCGGGAATGGCTTTCTTT. It translates to CASSYSLPGMAFF.

The V and J genes are TRBV10-3 and TRBJ2-7; no reliable D call. Germline lookup yields CDR1 ENHRY and CDR2 SYGVKD. CDR3 length: 13 amino acids. V gave up 3 bases and J gave up 1 base, with 7 bases separating them. The CDR3 sequence: CAISDEESYEQYV. The CDR3 coding sequence is TGTGCCATCAGTGACGAGGAATCCTACGAGCAGTACGTC.

This sequence joins TRBV30 and TRBJ2-3; the match to TRBD2 covers 7 bases. CDR1 and CDR2 from the germline V gene are GTSNPN and SVGIG (reference sequence). This CDR3 comprises 16 residues. The V gene end was trimmed by 0 bases and the J gene end by 0 bases; junction bases not matched to a gene: 6. CDR3 loop: CAWSVGGGGSTDTQYF. Here the CDR3 DNA reads TGTGCCTGGAGTGTAGGCGGGGGTGGAAGCACAGATACGCAGTATTTT. Full variable domain (rest looked up from reference TRBV30 and TRBJ2-3): SQTIHQWPATLVQPVGSPLSLECTVEGTSNPNLYWYRQAAGRGLQLLFYSVGIGQISSEVPQNLSASRPQDRQFILSSKKLLLSDSGFYLCAWSVGGGGSTDTQYFGPGTRLTVL.

The V and J genes are TRBV15 and TRBJ1-5; D is undetermined. V shed 2 bases and J shed 0 bases, with 5 bases lying between them. The CDR3 is 14 residues long. Germline V CDR1 and CDR2: LNHNV, YYDKDF (reference sequence). The CDR3 loop reads CATSRTGSNQPQHF. The CDR3 DNA sequence: TGTGCCACCAGCAGAACCGGTAGCAATCAGCCCCAGCATTTT.

The chain has TRBV4-3 and TRBJ1-2; weak D call: TRBD1 (5 bases). The V gene lost 0 bases and the J gene lost 4 bases, with 9 bases spanning the gap. The CDR3 sequence is 14 residues long. From germline, CDR1 is LGHNA and CDR2 YSLEER. CDR3 bases: TGCGCCAGCAGCCAAGATGACCAGGGCTATGGCTACACCTTC. Amino acid sequence: CASSQDDQGYGYTF.

The V and J genes are TRBV9 and TRBJ1-1; the D is unclear. Trimming took 6 bases from V and 7 from J, leaving 25 bases between them. CDR3 length: 16 residues. Germline values: CDR1 SGDLS, CDR2 YYNGEE. CDR3: CASTPNLGYSAIEAFF. DNA for the CDR3: TGTGCCAGCACCCCTAATCTCGGTTATAGCGCCATTGAAGCTTTCTTT. Together with reference TRBV9 and TRBJ1-1, the CDR3 gives the full variable domain: DSGVTQTPKHLITATGQRVTLRCSPRSGDLSVYWYQQSLDQGLQFLIQYYNGEERAKGNILERFSAQQFPDLHSELNLSSLELGDSALYFCASTPNLGYSAIEAFFGQGTRLTVV.